This T cell receptor (beta chain) was recorded in a study of shared clonotypes between healthy human individuals. This CDR3 contains 14 residues. Germline V gene data show CDR1 as MNHNY and CDR2 as SVGAGI (reference sequence). V trimming: 6 bases; J trimming: 7 bases; junction bases outside the gene matches: 8. Sequencing used immunoSEQ multiplex PCR; TCRdb keeps in-frame clones, though not all of them. The repertoire holds 2 million to 2.5 million clones, with approximately 94% as singletons. The rearrangement joins TRBV6-6 to TRBJ2-1; TRBD2 agrees at 8 bases. What was sequenced was naive CD4+ T cells sorted from blood. The subset here: CD45RA+ positively selected. The sequence was collected from a man aged 18 to 29 in good health. CDR3 nucleotides: TGTGCCAGCAGACCAGCGGGAGAGGTTAATGAGCAGTTCTTC. It encodes CASRPAGEVNEQFF.